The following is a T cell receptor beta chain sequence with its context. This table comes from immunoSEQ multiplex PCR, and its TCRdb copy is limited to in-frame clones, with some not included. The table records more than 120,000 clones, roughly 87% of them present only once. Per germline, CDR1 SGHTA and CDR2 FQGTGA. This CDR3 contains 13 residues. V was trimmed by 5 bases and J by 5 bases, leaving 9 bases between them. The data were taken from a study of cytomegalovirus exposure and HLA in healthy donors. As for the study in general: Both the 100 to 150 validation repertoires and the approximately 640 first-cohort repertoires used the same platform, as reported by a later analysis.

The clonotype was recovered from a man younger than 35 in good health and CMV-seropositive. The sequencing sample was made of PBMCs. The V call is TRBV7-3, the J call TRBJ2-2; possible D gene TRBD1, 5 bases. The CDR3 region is CASSADRTGELFF. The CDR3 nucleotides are TGTGCCAGCAGCGCTGACAGAACCGGGGAGCTGTTTTTT.